This is a list of T cell receptor beta chains from one sample in a study of CD8 T cells in ankylosing spondylitis. One entry per CDR3 protein, called by TCRdb with MiXCR from the 5' RACE reads. This sample has about 340,000 distinct CDR3 sequences, with around 20% found just once. Sequencing was carried out using blood, either unsorted or a sorted T cell fraction (not recorded which). The source of these receptors is a male donor with ankylosing spondylitis or in good health (not recorded which). CDR3s include the opening cysteine and the closing phenylalanine or tryptophan. D genes are given only for firm matches. The size entry is marked missing in some rows and otherwise reads once, few, many or a size class.

J gene	V gene	clone size	D gene	CDR3 protein	CDR3 DNA
TRBJ2-7	TRBV27	.	TRBD1	CASRLTGNYEQYF	TGTGCCAGCAGACTGACAGGGAACTACGAGCAGTACTTC
TRBJ2-1	TRBV27	.	.	CASTIGGQIPYNEQFF	TGTGCCAGCACCATCGGGGGGCAGATTCCTTACAATGAGCAGTTCTTC
TRBJ2-5	TRBV7-9	.	.	CASSADYLETQYF	TGTGCCAGCAGCGCCGACTACCTAGAGACCCAGTACTTC
TRBJ2-7	TRBV30	.	TRBD1	CAWSEGQGVDYEQYF	TGTGCCTGGAGTGAAGGACAGGGGGTGGACTACGAGCAGTACTTC
TRBJ2-7	TRBV7-9	few	.	CASSLDDSPVSYEQYF	TGTGCCAGCAGCTTAGACGACAGTCCCGTTTCCTACGAGCAGTACTTC
TRBJ2-1	TRBV12-3/TRBV12-4	many	.	CASSPPGGNEQFF	TGTGCCAGCAGTCCCCCCGGGGGCAATGAGCAGTTCTTC
TRBJ2-1	TRBV12-3/TRBV12-4	few	.	CASTLGKYNEQFF	TGTGCCAGCACCCTAGGAAAATACAATGAGCAGTTCTTC
TRBJ2-5	TRBV2	.	.	CASISAGAETQYF	TGTGCCAGCATCTCGGCGGGGGCCGAGACCCAGTACTTC
TRBJ1-2	TRBV7-9	few	.	CASSLEFAEKGGGYTF	TGTGCCAGCAGCTTAGAGTTCGCTGAGAAGGGCGGCGGCTACACCTTC
TRBJ2-7	TRBV7-6	few	.	CASSAQGGTYEQYF	TGTGCCAGCAGCGCACAGGGGGGGACCTACGAGCAGTACTTC
TRBJ2-7	TRBV5-1	.	.	CASSLEEWTYEQYF	TGCGCCAGCAGCTTGGAGGAGTGGACCTACGAGCAGTACTTC
TRBJ2-1	TRBV6-1	many	TRBD2	CASSEASGGHNEQFF	TGTGCCAGCAGTGAAGCTAGCGGGGGGCACAATGAGCAGTTCTTC
TRBJ1-2	TRBV6-1	few	.	CASSERANYGYTF	TGTGCCAGCAGTGAACGTGCGAACTATGGCTACACCTTC
TRBJ2-3	TRBV9	few	.	CASSAHLDPTDTQYF	TGTGCCAGCAGCGCCCACCTAGACCCCACAGATACGCAGTATTTT
TRBJ2-1	TRBV12-3/TRBV12-4	.	.	CASSLVVHEQFF	TGTGCCAGCAGTTTAGTTGTCCATGAGCAGTTCTTC
TRBJ1-2	TRBV29-1	.	.	CSVGAANPNYGYTF	TGCAGCGTTGGGGCGGCAAACCCTAACTATGGCTACACCTTC
TRBJ2-5	TRBV7-8	.	TRBD1	CASGDQGAIQETQYF	TGTGCCAGCGGAGACCAGGGGGCCATCCAAGAGACCCAGTACTTC
TRBJ2-1	TRBV6-1	.	.	CASSPSLAPYDEQFF	TGTGCCAGCAGCCCCTCACTCGCCCCTTACGATGAGCAGTTCTTC
TRBJ2-3	TRBV10-3	.	.	CAISESTSFTDTQYF	TGTGCCATCAGTGAGTCGACCAGCTTCACAGATACGCAGTATTTT
TRBJ2-7	TRBV6-5	few	TRBD2	CASSTSGGTTYEQYF	TGTGCCAGCAGTACTAGCGGGGGGACCACCTACGAGCAGTACTTC
TRBJ1-5	TRBV21-1	.	.	CASSRGFLGNQPQHF	TGTGCCAGCAGCAGAGGCTTTTTGGGCAATCAGCCCCAGCATTTT
TRBJ2-7	TRBV6-2/TRBV6-3	few	.	CASRDWIHEQYF	TGTGCCAGCAGGGACTGGATCCACGAGCAGTACTTC
TRBJ2-1	TRBV12-3/TRBV12-4	many	.	CASSYTDYNEQFF	TGTGCCAGCAGTTACACGGACTACAATGAGCAGTTCTTC
TRBJ2-3	TRBV20-1	few	.	CSANSELGDTQYF	TGCAGTGCCAATTCAGAGCTCGGGGATACGCAGTATTTT
TRBJ2-1	TRBV5-1	.	.	CASSLAPFAANNEQFF	TGCGCCAGCAGCTTGGCCCCTTTTGCGGCAAACAATGAGCAGTTCTTC
TRBJ2-5	TRBV7-2	few	.	CASSLVALAQETQYF	TGTGCCAGCAGCTTAGTTGCACTAGCTCAAGAGACCCAGTACTTC
TRBJ2-3	TRBV12-3/TRBV12-4	few	.	CASSATSLDTQYF	TGTGCCAGCAGTGCGACTAGTTTAGATACGCAGTATTTT
TRBJ2-3	TRBV29-1	many	.	CSVSDGFSTDTQYF	TGCAGCGTCTCGGACGGATTTAGCACAGATACGCAGTATTTT
TRBJ2-2	TRBV20-1	.	.	CSADRGGANTGELFF	TGCAGTGCCGACCGGGGTGGAGCGAACACCGGGGAGCTGTTTTTT
TRBJ1-6	TRBV12-3/TRBV12-4	.	.	CASSFARGNSPLHF	TGTGCCAGCAGTTTCGCCAGGGGAAATTCACCCCTCCACTTT
TRBJ2-5	TRBV6-1	few	.	CASSEWVGGQETQYF	TGTGCCAGCAGTGAATGGGTGGGGGGTCAAGAGACCCAGTACTTC
TRBJ2-2	TRBV11-2	few	.	CASSLSHLANTGELFF	TGTGCCAGCAGCTTGAGTCACCTCGCGAACACCGGGGAGCTGTTTTTT
TRBJ2-5	TRBV12-3/TRBV12-4	few	.	CASTPDRLRETQYF	TGTGCCAGCACCCCTGACAGACTCAGAGAGACCCAGTACTTC
TRBJ1-4	TRBV18	few	.	CASSPTRTNEKLFF	TGTGCCAGCTCACCAACACGGACTAATGAAAAACTGTTTTTT
TRBJ1-1	TRBV29-1	few	TRBD1	CSAAYIPGQENTEAFF	TGCAGCGCAGCCTATATACCGGGACAGGAGAACACTGAAGCTTTCTTT
TRBJ2-1	TRBV3-1	few	TRBD1	CASSQPGQEDNEQFF	TGTGCCAGCAGCCAACCGGGACAGGAGGACAATGAGCAGTTCTTC
TRBJ2-3	TRBV27	once	.	CASSLLGAAQYF	TGTGCCAGCAGTTTATTGGGAGCAGCGCAGTATTTT
TRBJ2-5	TRBV2	.	.	CASSEVDLPYQETQYF	TGTGCCAGCAGTGAAGTAGACCTTCCTTACCAAGAGACCCAGTACTTC
TRBJ1-1	TRBV6-1	few	.	CASTTTRYLTEAFF	TGTGCCAGCACCACCACGAGGTATCTAACTGAAGCTTTCTTT
TRBJ1-4	TRBV9	.	.	CASSPVEGKLFF	TGTGCCAGCAGCCCAGTGGAGGGAAAACTGTTTTTT
TRBJ2-5	TRBV13	.	.	CASSPDPRETQYF	TGTGCCAGCAGCCCCGACCCCCGGGAGACCCAGTACTTC
TRBJ2-3	TRBV9	.	.	CASSVDGYRTDTQYF	TGTGCCAGCAGCGTAGATGGCTACCGGACAGATACGCAGTATTTT
TRBJ2-1	TRBV14	.	.	CASSQDFFNYNKQFF	TGTGCCAGCAGCCAAGATTTTTTCAACTACAATAAGCAGTTCTTC